Presented here are 11 T cell receptor beta chains from one specimen sequenced in a study of identical twins. Using its own MiXCR run on the 5' RACE reads, TCRdb lists one record per CDR3 protein. The table records 350,000 to 400,000 distinct CDR3 sequences, approximately 8.7% of them present only once. The sample comprised naive T cells sorted from blood. Receptor source: a woman aged 45-60 years in good health.

In its sample, this clonotype was seen a few times. The chain is built from TRBV5-1 and TRBJ1-1; no clear D gene. The germline V gene encodes CDR1 SGHRS and CDR2 YFSETQ. V lost 3 bases, J lost 3 bases, and 15 bases lay in between. The CDR3 loop spans 15 amino acids. The CDR3 spells CASSWTASGDTEAFF. The CDR3 nucleotides are TGCGCCAGCAGCTGGACGGCCAGCGGTGACACTGAAGCTTTCTTT. Based on the CDR3 plus reference TRBV5-1 and TRBJ1-1, the full variable domain is KAGVTQTPRYLIKTRGQQVTLSCSPISGHRSVSWYQQTPGQGLQFLFEYFSETQRNKGNFPGRFSGRQFSNSRSEMNVSTLELGDSALYLCASSWTASGDTEAFFGQGTRLTVV.

This sequence joins TRBV29-1 and TRBJ1-1, with D unresolved. CDR1 and CDR2 from the germline V gene are SQVTM and ANQGSEA. The ends were cut back, 0 bases at V and 10 bases at J, with 9 bases in the middle. This CDR3 is 11 amino acids long. CDR3 region: CSVEEGGGAFF. For the CDR3, the DNA is TGCAGCGTTGAAGAGGGTGGAGGAGCTTTCTTT.

V is TRBV7-2 and J is TRBJ2-5; TRBD2 matches at 8 bases. CDR3 length equals 17 residues. Germline-derived CDR1 and CDR2 are SGHTA and FQGNSA. V shed 5 bases and J 0 bases; nucleotides not matched to a gene: 11. The DNA of the CDR3 is TGTGCCAGCAGCAAGGCCCCCCGACTAGCGCACCAAGAGACCCAGTACTTC. Encoded protein: CASSKAPRLAHQETQYF.

The chain carries TRBV7-3 and TRBJ2-2; D gene uncertain. The V gene's germline CDR1 is SGHTA and CDR2 FQGTGA. This CDR3 region has 13 residues. Trimming left V 3 bases short and J 6 bases short, with 8 bases between. Written as DNA, the CDR3 is TGTGCCAGCAGCTTCCACGTCCCCGGGGAGCTGTTTTTT. Translation: CASSFHVPGELFF.

Many counts were recorded for this clonotype. This chain links TRBV12-3 or TRBV12-4 with TRBJ2-7, with a weak D call TRBD2 (6 bases). Trimming stripped 2 bases from V and 7 bases from J, with 24 bases between. CDR3 length equals 17 residues. CDR3 sequence (DNA): TGTGCCAGCAGTTTAAGCTTAGCGGTCAAACGTTTGGGGGAGCAGTACTTC. Translating it yields CASSLSLAVKRLGEQYF.

This clonotype was counted a few times. The rearrangement links TRBV5-1 to TRBJ1-2; 7 nucleotides align to TRBD1. This CDR3 has 15 residues. Germline V gene data show CDR1 as SGHRS and CDR2 as YFSETQ. V lost 4 bases, J lost 6 bases, and 12 bases stayed unmatched. The CDR3 here is CASSPGDSRSDGYTF. The DNA for the CDR3 is TGCGCCAGCAGCCCCGGGGACAGCAGATCCGATGGCTACACCTTC.

This chain uses TRBV20-1 with TRBJ2-7; D remains ambiguous. Looked up from germline, CDR1 is DFQATT and CDR2 is SNEGSKA (reference sequence). This CDR3 region has 15 residues. The V and J ends lost 3 bases and 7 bases respectively, with 22 bases between them. Here the CDR3 reads CSASFTWVRKSEQYF. In nucleotides, the CDR3 is TGCAGTGCTAGTTTCACATGGGTGAGAAAATCGGAGCAGTACTTC.

The chain joins TRBV4-2 to TRBJ1-2; TRBD1 agrees at 9 bases. CDR1 and CDR2 (germline): LGHNA, YNFKEQ. Trimming at V came to 3 bases and at J to 4 bases, leaving 15 bases not matched to a gene. The CDR3 is made up of 18 amino acids. The CDR3 DNA follows: TGTGCCAGCAGCCACCCACCCCCGGGACAGGGATACATCTATGGCTACACCTTC. Protein product: CASSHPPPGQGYIYGYTF.

This clonotype was seen many times. The rearrangement uses TRBV9 and TRBJ2-2; possible D gene TRBD2, 6 bases. This CDR3 has 15 amino acids. Looked up from germline, CDR1 is SGDLS and CDR2 is YYNGEE. Trimming shortened V by 0 bases and J by 2 bases, and 8 bases separated the two germline ends. CDR3 residues: CASSVGRANTGELFF. CDR3 in DNA: TGTGCCAGCAGCGTAGGGAGGGCCAACACCGGGGAGCTGTTTTTT.

This clonotype showed up just a few times. The CDR3 region is CASSSRLAGEETQYF. The CDR3 DNA is TGTGCCAGCAGCTCCCGACTAGCGGGAGAAGAGACCCAGTACTTC. The chain employs TRBV7-2 and TRBJ2-5, with 12 bases lining up with TRBD2. J was trimmed by 3 bases and V by 4 bases; bases with no gene match: 3. Germline V gene sequence: CDR1 SGHTA, CDR2 FQGNSA. The CDR3 length is 15 residues.

This chain uses TRBV30 with TRBJ2-5; 8 nucleotides agree with TRBD1. With V trimmed by 1 base and J by 3 bases, 16 bases remained unmatched. The CDR3 covers 18 residues. Germline V lookup: CDR1 GTSNPN, CDR2 SVGIG (reference sequence). Here the CDR3 reads CAWSARYPGGVMEETQYF. DNA of the CDR3: TGTGCCTGGAGTGCAAGATACCCAGGGGGCGTGATGGAAGAGACCCAGTACTTC.